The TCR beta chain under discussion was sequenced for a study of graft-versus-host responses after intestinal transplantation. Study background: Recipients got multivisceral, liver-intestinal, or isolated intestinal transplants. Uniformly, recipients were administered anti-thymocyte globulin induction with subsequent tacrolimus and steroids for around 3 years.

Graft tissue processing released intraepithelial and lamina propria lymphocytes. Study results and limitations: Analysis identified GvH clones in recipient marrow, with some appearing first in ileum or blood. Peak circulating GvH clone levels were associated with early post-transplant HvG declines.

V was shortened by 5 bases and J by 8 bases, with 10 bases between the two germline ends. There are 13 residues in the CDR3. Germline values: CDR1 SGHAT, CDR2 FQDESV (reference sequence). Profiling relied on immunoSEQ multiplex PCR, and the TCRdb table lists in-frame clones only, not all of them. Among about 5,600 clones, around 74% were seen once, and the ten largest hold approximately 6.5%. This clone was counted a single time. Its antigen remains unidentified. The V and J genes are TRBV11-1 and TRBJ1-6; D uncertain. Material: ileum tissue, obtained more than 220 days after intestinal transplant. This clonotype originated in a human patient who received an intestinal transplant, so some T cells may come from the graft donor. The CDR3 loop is CASSLSPDSPLHF. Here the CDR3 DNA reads TGTGCCAGCAGCCTCAGTCCAGATTCACCCCTCCACTTT.